What follows describes a single TCR beta chain. Its antigen is undetermined. The PCR employed 60 Vbeta primers together with 13 Jbeta primers. Profiling relied on immunoSEQ multiplex PCR, and the TCRdb table lists in-frame clones only, not all of them. The table records around 92,000 clones, 65% to 85% of them present only once. Trimming removed 1 base from V and 6 bases from J; junction bases left unmatched: 4. The germline V gene encodes CDR1 SGHRS and CDR2 YFSETQ. This CDR3 is 13 amino acids long. Donors sampled were nominally healthy, though unrecorded immune exposures were likely. The sample comes from a study of cytomegalovirus exposure and HLA in healthy donors. Overall study findings and caveats: A later analysis showed that HLA-associated TCR beta chains had undergone more clonal expansion than equally common others.

Source material: PBMCs. This rearrangement joins TRBV5-1 to TRBJ2-7; 7 bases fit TRBD1. This clonotype was obtained from a female donor in good health and CMV-seropositive. The CDR3 DNA sequence: TGCGCCAGCAGCTTGAAGGGACAGCCCGAGCAGTACTTC. Amino acids: CASSLKGQPEQYF.